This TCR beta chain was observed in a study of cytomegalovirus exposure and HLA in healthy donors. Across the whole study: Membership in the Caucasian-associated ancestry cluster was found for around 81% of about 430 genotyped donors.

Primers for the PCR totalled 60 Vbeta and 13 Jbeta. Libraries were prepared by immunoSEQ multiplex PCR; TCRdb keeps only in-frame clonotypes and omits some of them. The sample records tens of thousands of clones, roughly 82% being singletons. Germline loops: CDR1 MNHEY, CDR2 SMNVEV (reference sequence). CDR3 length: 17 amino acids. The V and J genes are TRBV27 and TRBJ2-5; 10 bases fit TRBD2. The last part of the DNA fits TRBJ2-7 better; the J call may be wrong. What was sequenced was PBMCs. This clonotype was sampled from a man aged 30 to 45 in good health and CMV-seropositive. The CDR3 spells CASSSLALAGVPYEQYF. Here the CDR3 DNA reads TGTGCCAGCAGTTCTCTTGCGCTAGCGGGAGTTCCCTACGAGCAGTACTTC.